This TCR beta chain was identified in a study of OX40 agonist ivuxolimab in advanced cancers. For the study at large: Previous treatment with anti-PD-1, anti-PD-L1 or anti-CTLA-4 therapy was allowed; under 50% had received some.

Assay: immunoSEQ multiplex PCR; the TCRdb copy retains only in-frame clones and omits some. The table shows fewer than 120,000 clones, with about nine tenths occurring only once. Germline V gives CDR1 GTSNPN, CDR2 SVGIG (reference sequence). Trimming pared 3 bases from V and 2 bases from J, leaving 10 bases between. The CDR3 runs to 13 residues. This specimen was CD4+ or CD8+ T cells sorted from blood, taken in a trial of the OX40 agonist ivuxolimab. This chain connects TRBV30 to TRBJ1-1; D not resolved. The source of this sequence is an adult with an advanced solid tumor such as melanoma, head and neck, liver or kidney cancer. The CDR3 DNA follows: TGTGCCTGGAGGACATCAGATAACACTGAAGCTTTCTTT. Translated, it gives CAWRTSDNTEAFF.